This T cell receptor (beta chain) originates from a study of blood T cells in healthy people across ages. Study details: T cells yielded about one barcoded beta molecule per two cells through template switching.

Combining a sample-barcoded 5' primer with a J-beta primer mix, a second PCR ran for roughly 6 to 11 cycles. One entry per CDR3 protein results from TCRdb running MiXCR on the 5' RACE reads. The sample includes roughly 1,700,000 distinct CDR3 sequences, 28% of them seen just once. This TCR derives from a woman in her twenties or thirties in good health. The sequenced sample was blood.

The CDR3 DNA is TGTGCCAGCAGCCTGCACGGCGGGGGGAGGAACAATGAGCAGTTCTTC. This sequence encodes CASSLHGGGRNNEQFF. The J gene is TRBJ2-1, the V gene TRBV12-3 or TRBV12-4; 8 bases match TRBD2. With V trimmed by 6 bases and J by 5 bases, 12 bases remained unmatched. The CDR3 is made up of 16 amino acids.